The 27 T cell receptor beta chains below come from one sample, sequenced in a study of cytomegalovirus exposure and HLA in healthy donors. Use of 60 Vbeta and 13 Jbeta primers characterized the PCR. Libraries were prepared by immunoSEQ multiplex PCR; TCRdb keeps only in-frame clonotypes and omits some of them. The sample yields 90,000 to 120,000 clones, roughly 69% seen once. Sequenced material: PBMCs. The receptor set was obtained from a man aged 25 to 40 in good health and CMV-seropositive.

The chain employs TRBV5-4 and TRBJ1-1, with TRBD1 identical over 8 bases. Trimming at V came to 3 bases and at J to 1 base, leaving 8 bases not matched to a gene. The CDR3 contains 16 residues. Germline lookup yields CDR1 SGHNT and CDR2 YYREEE (reference sequence). This CDR3 is CASSSPKQGENTEAFF. CDR3 bases: TGTGCCAGCAGCTCGCCAAAACAGGGGGAGAACACTGAAGCTTTCTTT. The full variable domain, completed using reference TRBV5-4 and TRBJ1-1, is ETGVTQSPTHLIKTRGQQVTLRCSSQSGHNTVSWYQQALGQGPQFIFQYYREEENGRGNFPPRFSGLQFPNYSSELNVNALELDDSALYLCASSSPKQGENTEAFFGQGTRLTVV.

CDR3 coding DNA: TGTGCCAGCAGCTCCGGACAGGCGCTGAATCAGCCCCAGCATTTT. Its translation: CASSSGQALNQPQHF. V and J are TRBV5-5 and TRBJ1-5; 7 nucleotides align to TRBD1. Germline CDR1 is SGHKS and CDR2 is YYEKEE (reference sequence). V was clipped by 3 bases and J by 4 bases; unmatched bases: 7. The CDR3 length is 15 residues.

V is TRBV6-6 and J is TRBJ1-2; tentative D call: TRBD1 (5 bases). V was trimmed by 5 bases and J by 4 bases, leaving 8 bases between them. Germline V CDR1 and CDR2: MNHNY, SVGAGI (reference sequence). The CDR3 sequence is 12 residues long. The CDR3 sequence: CASSRTSYGYTF. In DNA form, the CDR3 reads TGTGCCAGCAGTCGGACATCCTATGGCTACACCTTC.

The V call is TRBV19, the J call TRBJ1-1, with D uncertain. CDR3 length equals 14 residues. Germline-derived CDR1 and CDR2 are LNHDA and SQIVND (reference sequence). Trimming removed 0 bases from V and 1 base from J, with 6 bases in between. CDR3 protein: CASSIDRENTEAFF. CDR3 sequence (DNA): TGTGCCAGTAGTATAGATCGAGAGAACACTGAAGCTTTCTTT.

V usage is TRBV10-3 and J usage is TRBJ1-3, with 7 nucleotides matching TRBD1. Germline V gives CDR1 ENHRY, CDR2 SYGVKD. The CDR3 has 14 amino acids. J lost 4 bases, V lost 5 bases, and 5 bases had no gene match. The CDR3 sequence is CAISRGQEGNTIYF. CDR3 nucleotides: TGTGCCATCAGTAGAGGACAGGAAGGAAACACCATATATTTT.

The J gene is TRBJ1-2, the V gene TRBV14; 9 nucleotides match TRBD1. V dropped 4 bases and J dropped 2; count of bases not matched to a gene: 5. The CDR3 sequence is 15 residues long. CDR1 is SGHDN and CDR2 is FVKESK in the germline V gene. The DNA of the CDR3 is TGTGCCAGCAGCCCCGGACAGGGGATGAACTATGGCTACACCTTC. It encodes CASSPGQGMNYGYTF.

The gene calls are TRBV7-2 and TRBJ2-3; 8 bases are shared with TRBD2. This CDR3 spans 14 amino acids. The ends lost 3 bases at V and 2 bases at J; junction bases unmatched: 1. Germline V lookup: CDR1 SGHTA, CDR2 FQGNSA. This CDR3 is CASSLRGDTDTQYF. As DNA, the CDR3 is TGTGCCAGCAGCTTGCGGGGGGACACAGATACGCAGTATTTT.

This clone showed up just a few times. V usage is TRBV10-3 and J usage is TRBJ2-7; D is perhaps TRBD2 (6 bases). The CDR3 length is 15 residues. With 2 bases removed from V and 0 bases from J, the gap between germline ends came to 11 bases. From germline, CDR1 is ENHRY and CDR2 SYGVKD. CDR3 DNA: TGTGCCATCAGTGAGGGGACTTGGAGCTCCTACGAGCAGTACTTC. This translates into CAISEGTWSSYEQYF.

The chain is built from TRBV7-9 and TRBJ2-1; a weak D match, TRBD2 (5 bases). The CDR3 consists of 15 residues. Germline-derived CDR1 and CDR2 are SEHNR and FQNEAQ (reference sequence). V dropped 5 bases and J dropped 0 bases, with 11 bases sitting between them. CDR3 protein: CASSPRGSSYNEQFF. DNA of the CDR3: TGTGCCAGCAGCCCTCGTGGGAGCTCCTACAATGAGCAGTTCTTC. The full variable domain, in which reference TRBV7-9 and TRBJ2-1 provide the parts outside the CDR3, is DTGVSQNPRHKITKRGQNVTFRCDPISEHNRLYWYRQTLGQGPEFLTYFQNEAQLEKSRLLSDRFSAERPKGSFSTLEIQRTEQGDSAMYLCASSPRGSSYNEQFFGPGTRLTVL.

V and J are TRBV7-2 and TRBJ2-5; possible D gene TRBD2, 5 bases. This CDR3 spans 17 amino acids. V was clipped by 5 bases and J by 4 bases, with 23 bases between them. CDR1 is SGHTA and CDR2 is FQGNSA in the germline V gene. CDR3 residues: CASSNSPYVSGRETQYF. The CDR3 coding sequence is TGTGCCAGCAGCAACTCCCCATACGTTTCGGGGAGAGAGACCCAGTACTTC.

The V gene is TRBV2, the J gene TRBJ2-1; weak D call: TRBD1 (5 bases). Per germline, CDR1 SNHLY and CDR2 FYNNEI. The V and J ends lost 8 bases and 6 bases respectively, with 17 bases between them. This CDR3 has 14 residues. The CDR3 DNA follows: TGTGCCAGCGGATCCCAGGGAATGGGCAATGAGCAGTTCTTC. Protein product: CASGSQGMGNEQFF. Complete variable domain (other parts from reference TRBV2 and TRBJ2-1): EPEVTQTPSHQVTQMGQEVILRCVPISNHLYFYWYRQILGQKVEFLVSFYNNEISEKSEIFDDQFSVERPDGSNFTLKIRSTKLEDSAMYFCASGSQGMGNEQFFGPGTRLTVL.

The chain carries TRBV15 and TRBJ2-7, with 9 bases identical to TRBD1. After removal of 3 bases from V and 4 bases from J, the junction contained 7 bases not matched to a gene. Germline V gives CDR1 LNHNV, CDR2 YYDKDF (reference sequence). CDR3 size: 15 residues. DNA for the CDR3: TGTGCCACCAGCAGCCAGGGACAGGGTGTATACGAGCAGTACTTC. Amino acid sequence: CATSSQGQGVYEQYF.

The chain has TRBV27 and TRBJ1-2; 9 bases align to TRBD1. The germline V gene has CDR1 MNHEY and CDR2 SMNVEV (reference sequence). This CDR3 comprises 16 residues. With V trimmed by 6 bases and J by 8 bases, 16 bases remained unmatched. The CDR3 DNA follows: TGTGCCAGCAGACCCGGGACAGGGCTCTTATCGCGGGGCTACACCTTC. It specifies CASRPGTGLLSRGYTF.

This clone was found a few times. The rearrangement links TRBV5-1 to TRBJ2-7; 9 positions match TRBD1. J gave up 4 bases and V 4 bases, and 6 bases lay outside the gene matches. Germline V gene data show CDR1 as SGHRS and CDR2 as YFSETQ. This CDR3 contains 14 residues. The CDR3 here is CASSGPGQGYEQYF. The CDR3 nucleotides are TGCGCCAGCAGCGGCCCGGGACAGGGATACGAGCAGTACTTC.

This clone showed up just a few times. This chain uses TRBV7-6 with TRBJ1-2; a possible D gene is TRBD1 (5 bases). The length of the CDR3 is 15 residues. The V gene's germline CDR1 is SGHVS and CDR2 FNYEAQ. Trimming took 5 bases from V and 4 from J, leaving 17 bases between them. The DNA for the CDR3 is TGTGCCAGCAGCCCACAAATCGGGGGAGGCTATGGCTACACCTTC. It yields the protein CASSPQIGGGYGYTF.

The count of this clone is one. The chain combines TRBV13 with TRBJ1-1; D possibly corresponds to TRBD1 (6 bases). This CDR3 contains 15 residues. The ends were cut back, 5 bases at V and 4 bases at J, with 17 bases in the middle. Germline V gives CDR1 PRHDT, CDR2 FYEKMQ (reference sequence). In DNA form, the CDR3 reads TGTGCCAGCAGCACCCGGACAGAGTGGGTCACTGAAGCTTTCTTT. Its translation: CASSTRTEWVTEAFF.

This chain links TRBV4-1 with TRBJ2-7; 8 nucleotides match TRBD2. Germline V lookup: CDR1 MGHRA, CDR2 YSYEKL. J was trimmed by 7 bases and V by 2 bases; bases with no gene match: 7. This CDR3 has 14 amino acids. CDR3 in amino acids: CASSQRTSKYEQYF. The CDR3 DNA is TGCGCCAGCAGCCAACGGACTAGCAAGTATGAGCAGTACTTC.

The chain combines TRBV11-2 with TRBJ1-1, with D maybe TRBD1 (6 bases). V dropped 4 bases and J dropped 0 bases, with 6 bases sitting between them. The CDR3 spans 13 residues. Germline V gene lookup returns CDR1 SGHAT and CDR2 FQNNGV. The CDR3 DNA is TGTGCCAGCAGCTCAGGGGTGAACACTGAAGCTTTCTTT. It is translated as CASSSGVNTEAFF.

This rearrangement joins TRBV15 to TRBJ1-5; unclear D gene. Germline-derived CDR1 and CDR2 are LNHNV and YYDKDF (reference sequence). The CDR3 has 15 residues. Trimming stripped 0 bases from V and 0 bases from J, with 6 bases between. In DNA form, the CDR3 reads TGTGCCACCAGCAGAGAGGAGTATAGCAATCAGCCCCAGCATTTT. It translates to CATSREEYSNQPQHF.

This clone was counted only a few times. The V call is TRBV5-1, the J call TRBJ2-2; 7 nucleotides line up with TRBD1. From germline, CDR1 is SGHRS and CDR2 YFSETQ. This CDR3 region has 15 residues. V dropped 3 bases and J dropped 3; count of bases not matched to a gene: 5. CDR3 nucleotides: TGCGCCAGCAGCTCCGGGACAGTTTACACCGGGGAGCTGTTTTTT. It is translated as CASSSGTVYTGELFF. Complete variable domain (other parts from reference TRBV5-1 and TRBJ2-2): KAGVTQTPRYLIKTRGQQVTLSCSPISGHRSVSWYQQTPGQGLQFLFEYFSETQRNKGNFPGRFSGRQFSNSRSEMNVSTLELGDSALYLCASSSGTVYTGELFFGEGSRLTVL.

In this sample, this clone turned up a few times. The V call is TRBV18, the J call TRBJ1-5; 7 nucleotides line up with TRBD1. This CDR3 spans 15 amino acids. V lost 2 bases to trimming and J lost 3 bases; unmatched junction nucleotides: 4. Germline loops: CDR1 KGHSH, CDR2 LQKENI. CDR3 bases: TGTGCCAGCTCACCATTGGGACAGCTCAATCAGCCCCAGCATTTT. This encodes CASSPLGQLNQPQHF.

As to this clone: The junction shows a germline mismatch at one end, possibly a read error. The chain joins TRBV28 to TRBJ1-2, with D perhaps TRBD1 (6 bases). CDR3 size: 15 residues. From germline, CDR1 is MDHEN and CDR2 SYDVKM. The CDR3 nucleotides read TGTGCCGGCAGGTTTAGGACAGCCGCGAACTATGGCTACACCTTC. Translating it yields CAGRFRTAANYGYTF.

The chain carries TRBV7-9 and TRBJ1-1; 7 bases match TRBD1. V was clipped by 1 base and J by 4 bases; unmatched bases: 12. The CDR3 covers 17 residues. In germline, CDR1 is SEHNR, CDR2 FQNEAQ (reference sequence). The CDR3 protein is CASSLDLLDRAATEAFF. CDR3 coding DNA: TGTGCCAGCAGCTTAGATTTACTTGACAGGGCCGCCACTGAAGCTTTCTTT.

This chain uses TRBV11-2 with TRBJ2-6; D is possibly TRBD1 (5 bases). CDR1 and CDR2 from the germline V gene are SGHAT and FQNNGV. CDR3 length: 17 amino acids. V lost 5 bases, J lost 5 bases, and 19 bases lay in between. CDR3 bases: TGTGCCAGCAGCCCGACCCTCAGGGCTACAAGGGCCAACGTCCTGACTTTC. Translated: CASSPTLRATRANVLTF.

The rearrangement joins TRBV6-1 to TRBJ1-2; 7 bases are a match to TRBD1. The CDR3 consists of 14 residues. Germline CDR1 and CDR2: MNHNS and SASEGT. V shed 4 bases and J 4 bases; nucleotides not matched to a gene: 6. This CDR3 is CASSAFRDSYGYTF. CDR3 bases: TGTGCCAGCAGTGCCTTCCGGGACAGCTATGGCTACACCTTC.

The chain has TRBV18 and TRBJ1-2; 8 positions match TRBD1. Per the germline V gene, CDR1 is KGHSH and CDR2 is LQKENI. This CDR3 is 13 amino acids long. After removal of 8 bases from V and 6 bases from J, the junction contained 8 bases not matched to a gene. CDR3: CASSATGDDGYTF. CDR3 DNA: TGTGCCAGCAGCGCGACAGGGGATGATGGCTACACCTTC.

The chain recombines TRBV11-3 with TRBJ2-3, with 10 bases lining up with TRBD1. This CDR3 has 15 residues. The V gene's germline CDR1 is SGHNT and CDR2 YENEEA. V dropped 3 bases and J dropped 3; count of bases not matched to a gene: 3. CDR3 amino acids: CASSFRDRGTDTQYF. The CDR3 nucleotides read TGTGCCAGCAGCTTCCGGGACAGGGGTACAGATACGCAGTATTTT.